The sequence of this T cell receptor beta chain was determined in a study of T cell clonotyping in hematopoietic cell transplantation. Study context: Cytoreduction preceded collection of pretransplant recipient samples. Findings and caveats of the study: No sorting was done, leaving CD4 and CD8 contributions mixed. Few recipient clonotypes overlapped donors; over 95% were de novo at given depth.

Measured with immunoSEQ multiplex PCR; TCRdb has only the in-frame clones, and not every one. Of approximately 42,000 clones listed, less than 85% were seen once; the top ten hold 2.5% to 3%. CDR3 length: 15 amino acids. CDR1 and CDR2 from the germline V gene are PRHDT and FYEKMQ (reference sequence). Trimming removed 8 bases from V and 0 bases from J, with 11 bases in between. Concerning this clone: Its antigen is not identified.

Specified time point: recipient sample about 28 days before transplant, after cytoreduction. The chain joins TRBV13 to TRBJ1-6; D is possibly TRBD1 (5 bases). The TCR was taken from a man aged 60 to 75 with acute myeloid leukemia. Some clones in this sample may be carry-over from other donors' samples. The specimen was peripheral blood mononuclear cells, collected before stem cell transplant. The CDR3 coding sequence is TGTGCCAGCGCGACAAGGGGCTCCTATAATTCACCCCTCCACTTT. Amino acids: CASATRGSYNSPLHF. Based on the CDR3 plus reference TRBV13 and TRBJ1-6, the full variable domain is AAGVIQSPRHLIKEKRETATLKCYPIPRHDTVYWYQQGPGQDPQFLISFYEKMQSDKGSIPDRFSAQQFSDYHSELNMSSLELGDSALYFCASATRGSYNSPLHFGNGTRLTVT.